Listed here is a single TCR beta chain. Those enrolled, adults aged roughly 18 to 90 years, came from about two dozen US areas. This record comes from a study of blood T cell repertoires in COVID-19. Libraries were prepared by immunoSEQ multiplex PCR; TCRdb keeps only in-frame clonotypes and omits some of them. The table records hundreds of thousands of clones, roughly 90% of them present only once. The sequenced sample consisted of PBMCs or T cells enriched from blood (not recorded which). This sequence was found in a woman aged 18-30 years with acute COVID-19.

CDR3 DNA: TGTGCCAGCAGCCAAGCCAGGGCCCACGAGCAGTACTTC. It is translated as CASSQARAHEQYF. The V gene is TRBV3-1 (or the pseudogene TRBV3-2), the J gene TRBJ2-7; maybe TRBD1 (5 bases). V gave up 1 base and J gave up 5 bases, with 9 bases separating them. CDR3 size: 13 residues. Germline CDR1 reads LGHDT; CDR2 reads YNNKEL (reference sequence).